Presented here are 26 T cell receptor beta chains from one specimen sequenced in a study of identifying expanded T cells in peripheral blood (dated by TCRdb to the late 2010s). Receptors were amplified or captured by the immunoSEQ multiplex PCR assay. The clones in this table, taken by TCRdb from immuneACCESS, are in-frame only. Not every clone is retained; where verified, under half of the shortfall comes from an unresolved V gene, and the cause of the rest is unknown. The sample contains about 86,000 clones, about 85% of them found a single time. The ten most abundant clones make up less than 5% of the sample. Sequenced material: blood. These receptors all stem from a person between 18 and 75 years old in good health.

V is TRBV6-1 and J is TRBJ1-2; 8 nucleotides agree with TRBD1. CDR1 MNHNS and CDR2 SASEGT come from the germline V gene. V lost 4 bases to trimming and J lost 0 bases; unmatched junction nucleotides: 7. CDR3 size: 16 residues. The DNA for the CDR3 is TGTGCCAGCAGTGGAGTAGCACAGGGGGCTAACTATGGCTACACCTTC. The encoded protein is CASSGVAQGANYGYTF.

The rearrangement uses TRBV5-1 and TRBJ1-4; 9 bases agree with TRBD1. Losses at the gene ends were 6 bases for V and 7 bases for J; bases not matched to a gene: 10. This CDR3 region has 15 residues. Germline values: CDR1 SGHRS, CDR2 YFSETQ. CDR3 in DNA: TGCGCCAGCACCCTGGCTGGGACAGGGCGTGAAAAACTGTTTTTT. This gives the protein CASTLAGTGREKLFF.

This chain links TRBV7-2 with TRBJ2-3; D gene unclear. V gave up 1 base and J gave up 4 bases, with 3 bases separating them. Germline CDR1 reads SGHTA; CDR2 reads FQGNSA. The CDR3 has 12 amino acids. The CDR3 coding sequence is TGTGCCAGCAGCTTAGGTGCAGATACGCAGTATTTT. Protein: CASSLGADTQYF.

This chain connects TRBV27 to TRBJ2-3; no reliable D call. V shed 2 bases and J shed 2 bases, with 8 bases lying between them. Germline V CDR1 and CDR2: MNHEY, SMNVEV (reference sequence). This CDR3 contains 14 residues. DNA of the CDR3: TGTGCCAGCAGTTTAAGGCAGCCCACAGATACGCAGTATTTT. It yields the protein CASSLRQPTDTQYF.

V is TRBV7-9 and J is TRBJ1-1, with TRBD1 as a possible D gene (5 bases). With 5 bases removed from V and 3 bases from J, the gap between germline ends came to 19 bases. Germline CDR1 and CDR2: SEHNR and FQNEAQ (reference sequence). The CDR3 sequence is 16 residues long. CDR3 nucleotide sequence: TGTGCCAGCAGCCTCCACTCCGTCAGGGACTACACTGAAGCTTTCTTT. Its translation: CASSLHSVRDYTEAFF.

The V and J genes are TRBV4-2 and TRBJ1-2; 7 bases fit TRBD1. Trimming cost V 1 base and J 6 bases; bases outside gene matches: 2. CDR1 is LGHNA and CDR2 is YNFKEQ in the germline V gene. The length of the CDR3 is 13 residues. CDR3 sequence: CASSQGQGDGYTF. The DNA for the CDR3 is TGTGCCAGCAGCCAAGGGCAGGGGGATGGCTACACCTTC.

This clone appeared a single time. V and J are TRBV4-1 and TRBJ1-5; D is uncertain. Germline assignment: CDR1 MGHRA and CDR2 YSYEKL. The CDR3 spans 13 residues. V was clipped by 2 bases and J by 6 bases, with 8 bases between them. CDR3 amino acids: CASSQQMFQPQHF. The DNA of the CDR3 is TGCGCCAGCAGCCAACAGATGTTTCAGCCCCAGCATTTT.

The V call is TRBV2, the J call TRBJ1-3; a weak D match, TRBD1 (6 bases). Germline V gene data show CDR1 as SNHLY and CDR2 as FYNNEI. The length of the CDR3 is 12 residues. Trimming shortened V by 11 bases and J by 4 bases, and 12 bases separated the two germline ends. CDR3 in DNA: TGTGCCGGGGAGGGGGACGGAAACACCATATATTTT. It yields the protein CAGEGDGNTIYF.

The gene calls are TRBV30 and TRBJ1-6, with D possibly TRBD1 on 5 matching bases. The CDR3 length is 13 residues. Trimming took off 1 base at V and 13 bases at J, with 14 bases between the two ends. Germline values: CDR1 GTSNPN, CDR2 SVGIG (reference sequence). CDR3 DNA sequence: TGTGCCTGGAGTGCCACAGGAGGAATGCCCCTCCACTTT. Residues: CAWSATGGMPLHF. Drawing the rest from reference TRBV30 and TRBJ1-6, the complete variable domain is SQTIHQWPATLVQPVGSPLSLECTVEGTSNPNLYWYRQAAGRGLQLLFYSVGIGQISSEVPQNLSASRPQDRQFILSSKKLLLSDSGFYLCAWSATGGMPLHFGNGTRLTVT.

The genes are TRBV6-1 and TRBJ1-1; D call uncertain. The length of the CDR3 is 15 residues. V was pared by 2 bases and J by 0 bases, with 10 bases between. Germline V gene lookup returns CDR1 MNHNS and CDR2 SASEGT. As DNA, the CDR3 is TGTGCCAGCAGTGAAAGGAGCAGGATGAACACTGAAGCTTTCTTT. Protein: CASSERSRMNTEAFF.

The CDR3 protein is CASSLIGPLNTGELFF. The CDR3 DNA sequence: TGCGCCAGCAGCTTGATTGGCCCTTTGAACACCGGGGAGCTGTTTTTT. The gene calls are TRBV5-1 and TRBJ2-2; D is unclear. This CDR3 spans 16 amino acids. The germline V gene has CDR1 SGHRS and CDR2 YFSETQ. Deletions cut 1 base from V and 1 base from J, with 11 bases between.

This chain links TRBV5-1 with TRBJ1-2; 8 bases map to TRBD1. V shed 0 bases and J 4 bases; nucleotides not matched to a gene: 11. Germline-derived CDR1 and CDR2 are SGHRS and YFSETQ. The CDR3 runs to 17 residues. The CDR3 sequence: CASSLAPDRGWSYGYTF. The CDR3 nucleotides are TGCGCCAGCAGCTTGGCCCCCGACAGGGGTTGGAGCTATGGCTACACCTTC.

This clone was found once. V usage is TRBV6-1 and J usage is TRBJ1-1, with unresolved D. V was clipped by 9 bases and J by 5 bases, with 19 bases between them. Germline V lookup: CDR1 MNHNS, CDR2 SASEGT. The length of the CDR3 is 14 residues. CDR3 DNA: TGTGCCAGTTGGTTGGGAGCAGCACATACTGAAGCTTTCTTT. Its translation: CASWLGAAHTEAFF.

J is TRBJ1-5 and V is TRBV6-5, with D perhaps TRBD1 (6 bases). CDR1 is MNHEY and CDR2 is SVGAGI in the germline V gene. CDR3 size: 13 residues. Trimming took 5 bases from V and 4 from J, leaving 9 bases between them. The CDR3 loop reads CASSRTVNQPQHF. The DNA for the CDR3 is TGTGCCAGCAGTCGGACAGTAAATCAGCCCCAGCATTTT.

CDR3 loop: CAWREAGGPGLTDTQYF. DNA of the CDR3: TGTGCCTGGAGAGAAGCGGGGGGGCCGGGGTTAACAGATACGCAGTATTTT. This sequence joins TRBV30 and TRBJ2-3; 10 nucleotides agree with TRBD2. Germline V gene lookup returns CDR1 GTSNPN and CDR2 SVGIG (reference sequence). This CDR3 has 17 amino acids. V was pared by 3 bases and J by 3 bases, with 12 bases of the junction left unmatched.

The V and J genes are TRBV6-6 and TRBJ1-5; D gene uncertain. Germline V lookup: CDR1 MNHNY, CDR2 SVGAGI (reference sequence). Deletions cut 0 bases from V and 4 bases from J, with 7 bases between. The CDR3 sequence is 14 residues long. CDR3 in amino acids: CASSYSLKNQPQHF. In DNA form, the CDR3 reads TGTGCCAGCAGTTACTCCCTTAAAAATCAGCCCCAGCATTTT.

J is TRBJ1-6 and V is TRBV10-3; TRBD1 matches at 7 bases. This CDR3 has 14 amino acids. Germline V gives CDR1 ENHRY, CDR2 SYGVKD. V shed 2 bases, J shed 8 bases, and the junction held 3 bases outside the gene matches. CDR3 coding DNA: TGTGCCATCAGTGAGAGACAGGGAGATTCACCCCTCCACTTT. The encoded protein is CAISERQGDSPLHF.

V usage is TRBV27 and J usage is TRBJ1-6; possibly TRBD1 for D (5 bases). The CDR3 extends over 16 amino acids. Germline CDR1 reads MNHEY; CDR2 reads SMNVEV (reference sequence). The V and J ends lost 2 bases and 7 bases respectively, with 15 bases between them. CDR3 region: CASSLPPGAINSPLHF. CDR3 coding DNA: TGTGCCAGCAGTTTACCCCCCGGGGCTATAAATTCACCCCTCCACTTT.

The DNA of the CDR3 is TGTGCCAGCAGCTTAGCTCAAACAGGGGGGCCAGAGACCCAGTACTTC. It codes for CASSLAQTGGPETQYF. The chain joins TRBV7-9 to TRBJ2-5; TRBD1 agrees at 8 bases. Unmatched junction bases numbered 7, after V lost 0 bases and J lost 4 bases. This CDR3 contains 16 residues. Looked up from germline, CDR1 is SEHNR and CDR2 is FQNEAQ (reference sequence).

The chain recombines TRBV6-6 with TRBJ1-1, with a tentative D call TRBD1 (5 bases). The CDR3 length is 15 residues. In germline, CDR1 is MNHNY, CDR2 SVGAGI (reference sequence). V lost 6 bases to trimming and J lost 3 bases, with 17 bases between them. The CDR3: CASSISDSPYTEAFF. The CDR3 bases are TGTGCCAGCAGCATTTCCGACAGTCCTTACACTGAAGCTTTCTTT.

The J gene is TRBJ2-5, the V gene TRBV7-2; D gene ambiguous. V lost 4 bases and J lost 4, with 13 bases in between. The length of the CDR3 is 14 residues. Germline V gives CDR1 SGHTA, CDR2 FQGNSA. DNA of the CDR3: TGTGCCAGCAGCTCTGGCGGCCTCGGAGAGACCCAGTACTTC. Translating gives CASSSGGLGETQYF.

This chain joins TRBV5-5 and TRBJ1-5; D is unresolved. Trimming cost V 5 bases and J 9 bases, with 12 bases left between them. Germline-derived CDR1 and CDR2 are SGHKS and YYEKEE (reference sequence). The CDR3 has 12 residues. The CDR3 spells CASRPPRRPQHF. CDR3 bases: TGTGCCAGCAGGCCCCCCAGGCGGCCCCAGCATTTT.

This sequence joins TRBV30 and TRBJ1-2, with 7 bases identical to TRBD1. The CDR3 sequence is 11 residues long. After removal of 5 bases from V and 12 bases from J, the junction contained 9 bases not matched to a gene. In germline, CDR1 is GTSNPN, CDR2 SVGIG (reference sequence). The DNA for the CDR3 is TGTGCCTGGTCAACCGGGACAGCTCACACCTTC. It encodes CAWSTGTAHTF.

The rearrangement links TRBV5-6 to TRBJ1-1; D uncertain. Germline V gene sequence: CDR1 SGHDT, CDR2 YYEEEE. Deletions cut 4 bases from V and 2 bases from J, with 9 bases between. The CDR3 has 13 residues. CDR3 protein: CASSLRANTEAFF. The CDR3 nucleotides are TGTGCCAGCAGCCTTAGAGCTAACACTGAAGCTTTCTTT.

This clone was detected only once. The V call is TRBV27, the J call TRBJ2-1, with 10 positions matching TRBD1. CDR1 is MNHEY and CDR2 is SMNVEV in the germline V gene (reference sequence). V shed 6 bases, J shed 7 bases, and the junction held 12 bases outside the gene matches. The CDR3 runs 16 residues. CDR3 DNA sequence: TGTGCCAGCAGATCCCTTGGACAGGGGGAAGGTAATGAGCAGTTCTTC. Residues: CASRSLGQGEGNEQFF.

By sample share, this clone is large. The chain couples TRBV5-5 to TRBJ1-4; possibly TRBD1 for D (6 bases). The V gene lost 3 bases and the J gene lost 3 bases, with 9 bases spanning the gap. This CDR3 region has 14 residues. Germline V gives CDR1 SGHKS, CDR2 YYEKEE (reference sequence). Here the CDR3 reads CASSSGQSNEKLFF. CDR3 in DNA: TGTGCCAGCAGCTCTGGACAGTCTAATGAAAAACTGTTTTTT. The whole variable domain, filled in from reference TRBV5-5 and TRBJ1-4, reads DAGVTQSPTHLIKTRGQQVTLRCSPISGHKSVSWYQQVLGQGPQFIFQYYEKEERGRGNFPDRFSARQFPNYSSELNVNALLLGDSALYLCASSSGQSNEKLFFGSGTQLSVL.